This T cell receptor (beta chain) came from a study of vaccination effects on CD4 cells after COVID-19. Study findings and constraints: Both infection-induced and vaccine-induced clones contracted markedly at late post-vaccination timepoints.

Antigen-specific CD4+ T cell clonotypes were called by their expansion after viral peptide-pool culture in ViraFEST. Culture proceeded for nine to eleven days, and CD4+ T cells were then isolated. Participants completed two doses of the BNT162b2 or mRNA-1273 vaccine. Two million PBMC per well were cultured with around 10 IU/ml IL-2 and 7.5 to 10 ug/ml peptides. Points on this clone: The antigen is unknown.

Profiling relied on immunoSEQ multiplex PCR, and the TCRdb table lists in-frame clones only, not all of them. This sample carries 25,000 to 30,000 clones, 65% to 80% of them seen once, and the ten largest clones take approximately 9.1%. The CDR3 sequence is 14 residues long. Germline V gene lookup returns CDR1 MNHEY and CDR2 SVGAGI. V was clipped by 0 bases and J by 3 bases, with 9 bases between them. V gene TRBV6-5 combines with J gene TRBJ2-7, with TRBD2 as a possible D gene (5 bases). This receptor was identified in a human donor who received a COVID-19 vaccine. The sample was CD4+ T cells from PBMCs cultured with HCoV-NL63 spike peptides, taken after COVID-19 vaccination. Here the CDR3 reads CASSYSRGIYEQYF. In DNA form, the CDR3 reads TGTGCCAGCAGTTACTCGAGAGGGATCTACGAGCAGTACTTC.